This T cell receptor beta chain derives from a study of blood T cell repertoires in COVID-19. Produced via immunoSEQ multiplex PCR; TCRdb's table is partial and in-frame only. This table holds 150,000 to 200,000 clones, about 80% found once. A note on this clone: A junction boundary mismatches the germline segment, possibly from a read error.

The TCR originated in a woman in her 70s with acute or convalescent COVID-19. Sequenced input: peripheral blood.

The CDR3 region is CASSPRDRGPF. The DNA for the CDR3 is TGTGCCAGCAGCCCAAGGGACAGGGGGCCGTTT. The chain has TRBV9 and TRBJ1-5, with TRBD1 matching over 12 bases. Germline V gene sequence: CDR1 SGDLS, CDR2 YYNGEE. The CDR3 spans 11 residues.